These 8 T cell receptor beta chains originate from one sample sequenced in a study of T cells after somatic rescue of genetic block. Sequencing was performed with immunoSEQ multiplex PCR; in TCRdb, only in-frame clones are kept and a portion is missing. Of 14,000 to 15,000 clones in the sample, roughly 71% were seen once. The sample taken for sequencing was peripheral blood mononuclear cells (PBMCs). The receptors come from a young man.

The V call is TRBV28, the J call TRBJ2-3; D call uncertain. This CDR3 region has 15 residues. V gave up 7 bases and J gave up 4 bases, with 18 bases separating them. CDR1 MDHEN and CDR2 SYDVKM come from the germline V gene. In DNA form, the CDR3 reads TGTGCCAGCACTCCCCCCCACGGAGTGGCAGATACGCAGTATTTT. Translated: CASTPPHGVADTQYF.

As DNA, the CDR3 is TGTGCCAGCTCACCCGGGGTCTACGAGCAGTACTTC. Its protein is CASSPGVYEQYF. The gene calls are TRBV18 and TRBJ2-7; D is perhaps TRBD2 (5 bases). V was pared by 3 bases and J by 3 bases, with 6 bases between. The V gene's germline CDR1 is KGHSH and CDR2 LQKENI. This CDR3 contains 12 residues.

The CDR3 DNA follows: TGTGCCTGGAGTCTGGAAGGGCCGCGGCAGCCCCAGCATTTT. This translates into CAWSLEGPRQPQHF. The chain combines TRBV30 with TRBJ1-5; D call uncertain. Germline loops: CDR1 GTSNPN, CDR2 SVGIG (reference sequence). This CDR3 region has 14 residues. The V and J ends lost 2 bases and 7 bases respectively, with 15 bases between them.

J is TRBJ2-7 and V is TRBV6-1; D is uncertain. The CDR3 spans 11 residues. Trimming pared 7 bases from V and 3 bases from J, leaving 7 bases between. Per germline, CDR1 MNHNS and CDR2 SASEGT. CDR3 bases: TGTGCCAGCATAGGTCTCTACGAGCAGTACTTC. Translated, it gives CASIGLYEQYF.

The chain carries TRBV6-1 and TRBJ2-3; the match to TRBD2 covers 8 bases. The CDR3 runs 17 residues. After removal of 2 bases from V and 1 base from J, the junction contained 8 bases not matched to a gene. The germline CDR1 and CDR2 sequences are MNHNS and SASEGT. The CDR3 DNA reads as TGTGCCAGCAGTGAAATGGTCAGCGGGAGTGGCACAGATACGCAGTATTTT. Its protein product is CASSEMVSGSGTDTQYF.

This clone is medium-sized within its sample. V and J are TRBV5-1 and TRBJ1-1, with TRBD1 as a possible D gene (6 bases). Germline values: CDR1 SGHRS, CDR2 YFSETQ. V was pared by 1 base and J by 0 bases, with 16 bases between. The CDR3 is made up of 17 amino acids. The CDR3 nucleotides read TGCGCCAGCAGCTTGTACGGGGGGCAGGTGATGAACACTGAAGCTTTCTTT. Residues: CASSLYGGQVMNTEAFF.

The count of this clone is one. V and J are TRBV30 and TRBJ2-5; D is possibly TRBD1 or TRBD2 (6 bases each). There are 15 residues in the CDR3. Germline CDR1 GTSNPN, CDR2 SVGIG (reference sequence). V was trimmed by 1 base and J by 5 bases, leaving 17 bases between them. The CDR3 protein is CAWSGGAGVWETQYF. Here the CDR3 DNA reads TGTGCCTGGAGTGGGGGGGCCGGGGTTTGGGAGACCCAGTACTTC.

The CDR3 DNA sequence: TGTGCCAGCTCACCCCTAGGACAGTTTTACAATGAGCAGTTCTTC. The encoded protein is CASSPLGQFYNEQFF. The gene calls are TRBV18 and TRBJ2-1; D perhaps matches TRBD1 (6 bases). Germline V gives CDR1 KGHSH, CDR2 LQKENI. V was trimmed by 3 bases and J by 4 bases, leaving 13 bases between them. This CDR3 is 15 amino acids long.